This T cell receptor (beta chain) is drawn from a study of blood T cell repertoires in COVID-19. V lost 0 bases to trimming and J lost 6 bases, with 9 bases between them. The germline V gene encodes CDR1 GTSNPN and CDR2 SVGIG (reference sequence). This CDR3 region has 14 residues. Method: immunoSEQ multiplex PCR; TCRdb's copy keeps in-frame clones and lacks some. Altogether about 300,000 clones are present, approximately 90% being singletons, with the ten largest covering approximately 5.3%. The sequencing sample was made of PBMCs or T cells enriched from blood (not recorded which). This receptor was identified in a woman aged 25 to 39 who had recovered from COVID-19. The V gene is TRBV30, the J gene TRBJ1-6; no reliable D call. CDR3 amino acids: CAWSVHAGNSPLHF. For the CDR3, the DNA is TGTGCCTGGAGTGTACACGCGGGTAATTCACCCCTCCACTTT.